A single T cell receptor beta chain is shown here with its context. The germline gives CDR1 MNHEY, CDR2 SVGEGT. Trimming took 10 bases from V and 10 from J, leaving 28 bases between them. This CDR3 is 15 amino acids long. Two rounds of multiplex PCR amplified TCR beta CDR3 from genomic DNA. TRBV and TRBJ genes each had their own specific primers in first-round PCR. TCRdb re-derived calls from the multiplex PCR reads in MiXCR, one entry per CDR3 protein. The sample yields approximately 20,000 distinct CDR3 sequences, about a quarter seen once. The sample is drawn from a study of prognosis after radiotherapy for stage I lung cancer. About the research overall: Under 15 cases involved newly diagnosed primary stage I lung tumors, and 4 to 6 involved oligometastatic NSCLC subsequent to surgical resection of the primary tumor. Patients numbered roughly 13 men and over five women, aged roughly 53 to 90 with a median of roughly 70 years. Seven patients had squamous cell carcinoma and about eleven had adenocarcinoma.

The specimen comprised PBMCs, sampled before or after stereotactic body radiation therapy (not recorded which). The chain combines TRBV6-2 or TRBV6-3 with TRBJ1-1; D may be TRBD1 (5 bases). The source of this sequence is a donor over 45 with non-small cell lung cancer. CDR3 DNA sequence: TGTGCCATCAGCTACTCATCGGTCAGGGACGGTGGAGCTTTCTTT. This gives the protein CAISYSSVRDGGAFF.